This T cell receptor beta chain comes out of a study of blood T cell repertoires in COVID-19. For the study at large: The analysed material was cDNA or gDNA that came from T cells, B-cell-depleted T cells, or PBMCs.

Profiled with immunoSEQ multiplex PCR; TCRdb holds only in-frame clones, not every one. The repertoire holds roughly 570,000 clones, approximately 88% seen once, with less than 9% in the top ten. The sequence derives from a woman in her forties or fifties with COVID-19, enrolled during active disease. Sequenced material: peripheral blood.

CDR3 DNA: TGTGCCAGCAGTGAATACGGGGGGACGAACACCGGGGAGCTGTTTTTT. The encoded protein is CASSEYGGTNTGELFF. The J gene is TRBJ2-2, the V gene TRBV6-4; 7 bases align to TRBD2. With V trimmed by 3 bases and J by 0 bases, 4 bases remained unmatched. CDR3 length: 16 amino acids. Looked up from germline, CDR1 is MRHNA and CDR2 is SNTAGT.